The rows below give T cell receptor beta chains drawn from one sample of a study of cytomegalovirus exposure and HLA in healthy donors. This table comes from immunoSEQ multiplex PCR, and its TCRdb copy is limited to in-frame clones, with some not included. The sample has about 200,000 clones, 65% to 85% seen once. The sequencing sample was made of PBMCs. Receptor source: a man aged 18 to 30 in good health and CMV-seronegative. Each CDR3 is given with its conserved first and last residue. Each record gives: CDR3 DNA, CDR3 protein, D gene, clone size, V gene, J gene. D genes are given only for firm matches. The size entry is marked missing in some rows and otherwise reads once, few, many or a size class.

cdr3_nt: TGTGCCAGCAGCCCGCCCCACGCGGAGACCCAGTACTTC; cdr3_aa: CASSPPHAETQYF; d_call: NA; clone_size: NA; v_call: TRBV5-6; j_call: TRBJ2-5
cdr3_nt: TGCAGTGCTGGACAGGGAGGTGAAGCTTTCTTT; cdr3_aa: CSAGQGGEAFF; d_call: TRBD1; clone_size: NA; v_call: TRBV20-1; j_call: TRBJ1-1
cdr3_nt: TGTGCCAGCAGTGAAGCGCCGACAGGGAGAGGCAAAGAGACCCAGTACTTC; cdr3_aa: CASSEAPTGRGKETQYF; d_call: TRBD1; clone_size: NA; v_call: TRBV6-1; j_call: TRBJ2-5
cdr3_nt: TGTGCCAGCAGTGAAGCCCAACCATCGGTTGCAGGGATGAACACTGAAGCTTTCTTT; cdr3_aa: CASSEAQPSVAGMNTEAFF; d_call: NA; clone_size: NA; v_call: TRBV6-1; j_call: TRBJ1-1
cdr3_nt: TGTGCCATCAGTGAGTCGAGTTTTGATACGCAGTATTTT; cdr3_aa: CAISESSFDTQYF; d_call: NA; clone_size: NA; v_call: TRBV10-3; j_call: TRBJ2-3
cdr3_nt: TGCGCCAGCAGCCAAGATTGGACTAGCGGGAGAAACAATGAGCAGTTCTTC; cdr3_aa: CASSQDWTSGRNNEQFF; d_call: TRBD2; clone_size: NA; v_call: TRBV4-1; j_call: TRBJ2-1
cdr3_nt: TGTGCCAGCAGCGGCACGGGGGTCCAAGAGACCCAGTACTTC; cdr3_aa: CASSGTGVQETQYF; d_call: NA; clone_size: NA; v_call: TRBV5-5; j_call: TRBJ2-5
cdr3_nt: TGTGCCAGCAGCGTAGGGACAGTTCAGTTCTTC; cdr3_aa: CASSVGTVQFF; d_call: NA; clone_size: NA; v_call: TRBV9; j_call: TRBJ2-1
cdr3_nt: TGTGCCACCGGCACAGGTCTCAGAGACACCGGGGAGCTGTTTTTT; cdr3_aa: CATGTGLRDTGELFF; d_call: NA; clone_size: NA; v_call: TRBV10-3; j_call: TRBJ2-2
cdr3_nt: TGTGCCAGCAGCTTAAAACAGGGGCCCGGGGAGCTGTTTTTT; cdr3_aa: CASSLKQGPGELFF; d_call: TRBD1; clone_size: NA; v_call: TRBV7-8; j_call: TRBJ2-2
cdr3_nt: TGTGCCAGCTCACCCCAAAGGGGTAGGGAGACCCAGTACTTC; cdr3_aa: CASSPQRGRETQYF; d_call: NA; clone_size: NA; v_call: TRBV18; j_call: TRBJ2-5
cdr3_nt: TGTGCCAGCAGCTTTTCTACAGGCCACAGGGGGAATGAGCAGTTCTTC; cdr3_aa: CASSFSTGHRGNEQFF; d_call: TRBD1; clone_size: few; v_call: TRBV11-3; j_call: TRBJ2-1
cdr3_nt: TGTGCCAGCTCACCAACCAGTATGCCTAGCTTATCAGGTAGCACAGATACGCAGTATTTT; cdr3_aa: CASSPTSMPSLSGSTDTQYF; d_call: NA; clone_size: NA; v_call: TRBV18; j_call: TRBJ2-3
cdr3_nt: TGTGCCAGTAAGAGATCGGGCTCTGGAAACACCATATATTTT; cdr3_aa: CASKRSGSGNTIYF; d_call: NA; clone_size: NA; v_call: TRBV19; j_call: TRBJ1-3
cdr3_nt: TGTGCCAGCAGCGCTACAGGGGCTGGAAACACCATATATTTT; cdr3_aa: CASSATGAGNTIYF; d_call: TRBD1; clone_size: few; v_call: TRBV9; j_call: TRBJ1-3
cdr3_nt: TGTGCCAGCAGTAAGACTAGCTCGAACACCGGGGAGCTGTTTTTT; cdr3_aa: CASSKTSSNTGELFF; d_call: TRBD2; clone_size: once; v_call: TRBV6-5; j_call: TRBJ2-2
cdr3_nt: TGTGCCAGTAGCGCTGCGGGAGGGCCTCGGGAGACCCAGTACTTC; cdr3_aa: CASSAAGGPRETQYF; d_call: TRBD2; clone_size: NA; v_call: TRBV19; j_call: TRBJ2-5
cdr3_nt: TGTGCCAGCAGTTACAGGGAGGCCCAGTACTTC; cdr3_aa: CASSYREAQYF; d_call: NA; clone_size: NA; v_call: TRBV6-5; j_call: TRBJ2-5
cdr3_nt: TGCGCCAGCAGCTTGGATGATCCCAGCTCCTACAATGAGCAGTTCTTC; cdr3_aa: CASSLDDPSSYNEQFF; d_call: NA; clone_size: NA; v_call: TRBV5-1; j_call: TRBJ2-1
cdr3_nt: TGTGCCAGCAGCCTCGCTAGCGGGGGCACAGATACGCAGTATTTT; cdr3_aa: CASSLASGGTDTQYF; d_call: TRBD2; clone_size: NA; v_call: TRBV7-2; j_call: TRBJ2-3
cdr3_nt: TGTGCCAGCAGCTTGGCTCGGGGGAGTGGAGAGTACCAAGAGACCCAGTACTTC; cdr3_aa: CASSLARGSGEYQETQYF; d_call: NA; clone_size: NA; v_call: TRBV5-4; j_call: TRBJ2-5
cdr3_nt: TGTGCCAGGTATTGGGGACAGAGAGAAGCTTTCTTT; cdr3_aa: CARYWGQREAFF; d_call: TRBD1; clone_size: NA; v_call: TRBV9; j_call: TRBJ1-1
cdr3_nt: TGTGCCAGCAAGTCCGGGACAGGGAACACCGGGGAGCTGTTTTTT; cdr3_aa: CASKSGTGNTGELFF; d_call: TRBD1; clone_size: NA; v_call: TRBV6-1; j_call: TRBJ2-2
cdr3_nt: TGTGCCAGCAGCTTAGCTGGCACCCAAGAGACCCAGTACTTC; cdr3_aa: CASSLAGTQETQYF; d_call: NA; clone_size: NA; v_call: TRBV7-2; j_call: TRBJ2-5